One and the same sample provided the 14 T cell receptor beta chains below, sequenced in a study of T-cell memory formation after mild COVID-19. TCRdb ran MiXCR on the 5' RACE reads and lists one entry per CDR3 protein. The table lists about 16,000 distinct CDR3 sequences, around 25% of them singletons. The sequenced sample was PBMCs or a T cell subset sorted from them (not recorded which). These receptors were taken from a man aged 18 to 30 who had mild COVID-19 (a few samples of this study predate the infection). Cell type and time point are not known.

This clonotype was detected many times. The rearrangement uses TRBV5-1 and TRBJ2-1, with no clear D. The CDR3 sequence is 12 residues long. Germline assignment: CDR1 SGHRS and CDR2 YFSETQ. V gave up 4 bases and J gave up 6 bases, with 8 bases separating them. The CDR3 DNA reads TGCGCCAGCAGCCCCTACACCAATGAGCAGTTCTTC. Residues: CASSPYTNEQFF.

This clonotype was seen a few times. The chain combines TRBV3-1 with TRBJ2-5; D might be TRBD2 (6 bases). CDR1 is LGHDT, CDR2 YNNKEL, per germline (reference sequence). CDR3 length: 14 amino acids. V dropped 2 bases and J dropped 4 bases, with 11 bases sitting between them. For the CDR3, the DNA is TGTGCCAGCAGCCAAACGGGGGTACGAGAGACCCAGTACTTC. This sequence encodes CASSQTGVRETQYF.

The chain uses TRBV10-3 and TRBJ2-5; 9 bases fit TRBD1. Germline lookup yields CDR1 ENHRY and CDR2 SYGVKD. The length of the CDR3 is 14 residues. Losses at the gene ends were 6 bases for V and 2 bases for J; bases not matched to a gene: 4. DNA of the CDR3: TGTGCCATCAGGGCCGGGACAGGGCAAGAGACCCAGTACTTC. Its protein is CAIRAGTGQETQYF.

CDR3 in DNA: TGTGCCAGCAGTTACTCGATGGGTTCCGAGCAGTACGTC. Translation gives CASSYSMGSEQYV. This chain links TRBV6-5 with TRBJ2-7; D remains unclear. The V and J ends lost 0 bases and 6 bases respectively, with 9 bases between them. This CDR3 has 13 amino acids. Germline CDR1 is MNHEY and CDR2 is SVGAGI.

This clonotype was recorded many times. Its ends do not fully match the called genes, so a read error is possible. This chain joins TRBV4-3 and TRBJ2-2, with a tentative D call TRBD1 (6 bases). The CDR3 runs to 15 residues. Germline-derived CDR1 and CDR2 are LGHNA and YSLEER. CDR3: CASSQYSGEPGELFF. The CDR3, as DNA: TGTGCCAGCAGCCAGTACTCAGGGGAACCCGGGGAGCTGTTTTTT.

This clonotype was seen repeatedly, ten times or more. DNA of the CDR3: TGCAGTGCTAGCGACTGGAGCTCCTACAATGAGCAGTTCTTC. Translating it yields CSASDWSSYNEQFF. This sequence joins TRBV20-1 and TRBJ2-1; D uncertain. The germline V gene has CDR1 DFQATT and CDR2 SNEGSKA (reference sequence). This CDR3 spans 14 amino acids. The ends were cut back, 3 bases at V and 0 bases at J, with 9 bases in the middle.

The chain links TRBV19 to TRBJ2-7; TRBD2 matches at 7 bases. Germline V gene data show CDR1 as LNHDA and CDR2 as SQIVND (reference sequence). There are 21 residues in the CDR3. Losses at the gene ends were 4 bases for V and 0 bases for J; bases not matched to a gene: 24. The CDR3 nucleotides are TGTGCCAGTAGTACCTCCTTCGGGGCGGGAGATGGTACCGAATTCTCCTACGAGCAGTACTTC. Translated, it gives CASSTSFGAGDGTEFSYEQYF.

This clonotype was recorded at least ten times. The chain combines TRBV11-2 with TRBJ2-3, with 7 positions matching TRBD1. The CDR3 is 15 residues long. The junction had 8 bases not matched to a gene; V was cut back by 4 bases and J by 4 bases. The germline CDR1 and CDR2 sequences are SGHAT and FQNNGV. DNA for the CDR3: TGTGCCAGCAGCTCAGTTCACAGGGGCCCAGATACGCAGTATTTT. Translating gives CASSSVHRGPDTQYF.

This clonotype was counted many times. J is TRBJ2-7 and V is TRBV6-2 or TRBV6-3, with TRBD1 as a possible D gene (5 bases). CDR3 size: 16 residues. From germline, CDR1 is MNHEY and CDR2 SVGEGT. V was pared by 2 bases and J by 2 bases, with 16 bases between. The CDR3 bases are TGTGCCAGCAGTTACCCCCTTGTGGGGCTACCCTACGAGCAGTACTTC. Protein sequence: CASSYPLVGLPYEQYF.

This clonotype was recorded many times. V gene TRBV7-6 combines with J gene TRBJ2-1, with 11 bases aligning to TRBD2. CDR3 length: 19 residues. Germline CDR1 SGHVS, CDR2 FNYEAQ. Germline trimming cut 2 bases from V and 8 bases from J; bases unmatched to any gene: 17. The CDR3 protein is CASSLRRPLAGGPGYEQFF. CDR3 DNA sequence: TGTGCCAGCAGCTTACGTCGCCCGTTAGCGGGGGGGCCGGGGTATGAGCAGTTCTTC.

The table lists this clonotype with a few counts. The chain joins TRBV18 to TRBJ2-1; the match to TRBD2 covers 10 bases. CDR1 and CDR2 from the germline V gene are KGHSH and LQKENI. This CDR3 has 18 residues. Trimming took 3 bases from V and 1 from J; bases not matched to a gene: 9. The CDR3 DNA is TGTGCCAGCTCACCTCCTAGCGGGGGCCCGGAATCCTACAATGAGCAGTTCTTC. Protein product: CASSPPSGGPESYNEQFF. Full variable domain (remainder filled in from reference TRBV18 and TRBJ2-1): NAGVMQNPRHLVRRRGQEARLRCSPMKGHSHVYWYRQLPEEGLKFMVYLQKENIIDESGMPKERFSAEFPKEGPSILRIQQVVRGDSAAYFCASSPPSGGPESYNEQFFGPGTRLTVL.

There are many counts of this clonotype. V gene TRBV6-1 combines with J gene TRBJ2-7; D is ambiguous. The germline gives CDR1 MNHNS, CDR2 SASEGT. V was shortened by 5 bases and J by 2 bases, with 16 bases between the two germline ends. The CDR3 is 15 residues long. CDR3 sequence: CASSQPRHNAYEQYV. DNA for the CDR3: TGTGCCAGCAGTCAACCCCGACACAATGCCTACGAGCAGTACGTC.

This clonotype was seen ten or more times. V usage is TRBV11-2 and J usage is TRBJ2-1; D not resolved. V was pared by 1 base and J by 6 bases, with 4 bases between. Germline V gives CDR1 SGHAT, CDR2 FQNNGV. The CDR3 runs to 12 residues. The CDR3 nucleotides are TGTGCCAGCAGCTTAGCGGGCAATGAGCAGTTCTTC. This gives the protein CASSLAGNEQFF.

This clonotype has ten or more counts. J is TRBJ2-7 and V is TRBV6-2 or TRBV6-3; 7 bases map to TRBD1. The CDR3 runs 15 residues. CDR1 and CDR2 from the germline V gene are MNHEY and SVGEGT. J was trimmed by 3 bases and V by 6 bases; bases with no gene match: 11. The DNA of the CDR3 is TGTGCCAGCAGACGAGGACAGGATCCTCACTACGAGCAGTACTTC. It codes for CASRRGQDPHYEQYF.